The subject of this entry is one T cell receptor (beta chain). The antigen is unknown. The data originate from a study of blood T cells in healthy people across ages. Study-level results: CMV infection status of these donors was not known.

Alongside a J-beta primer mix, a sample-barcoded 5' primer served in a second PCR lasting roughly 7 to 12 cycles. Every sample produced at least 2.5 million CDR3-containing paired-end reads. MiXCR, run by TCRdb on the 5' RACE reads, gives a single entry per CDR3 protein. The table lists over 1,200,000 distinct CDR3 sequences, around 59% of them singletons. The extraction recovered at least 6 micrograms of total RNA per sample. The CDR3 sequence is 14 residues long. Between the trimmed V and J ends, which lost 5 bases and 4 bases, there was a span of 14 bases. Looked up from germline, CDR1 is SGHAT and CDR2 is FQNNGV.

This chain connects TRBV11-2 to TRBJ2-5, with D perhaps TRBD1 (5 bases). Source material: blood. The receptor comes from a man aged 18 to 35 in good health. In DNA, the CDR3 is TGTGCCAGCAGCCCCAGGGTTCTCGGAGAGACCCAGTACTTC. It specifies CASSPRVLGETQYF.